The 8 T cell receptor beta chains below were found in one sample sequenced in a study of blood T cell repertoires in COVID-19. Sequenced by immunoSEQ multiplex PCR; TCRdb stores in-frame clones only, minus some. The table shows about 170,000 clones, with 75% to 90% occurring only once. Material for sequencing was peripheral blood. The receptor set was obtained from a woman aged 80 or over with active or convalescent COVID-19.

The chain has TRBV3-1 (or the pseudogene TRBV3-2) and TRBJ1-1; D gene ambiguous. This CDR3 region has 13 residues. Between the trimmed V and J ends, which lost 2 bases and 7 bases, there was a span of 11 bases. The germline CDR1 and CDR2 sequences are LGHDT and YNNKEL (reference sequence). CDR3 residues: CASSQSGLGEAFF. CDR3 coding DNA: TGTGCCAGCAGCCAAAGTGGGCTCGGTGAAGCTTTCTTT.

Turning to this clone: Other DNA sequences in the sample encode the same CDR3. V and J are TRBV2 and TRBJ2-6; TRBD1 matches at 10 bases. The V and J ends lost 7 bases and 2 bases, in that order; junction bases with no gene match: 5. This CDR3 is 16 amino acids long. The germline CDR1 and CDR2 sequences are SNHLY and FYNNEI. Written as DNA, the CDR3 is TGTGCCAGCAAGAGGGGACAGGGGCCTGGGGCCAACGTCCTGACTTTC. It is translated as CASKRGQGPGANVLTF.

The rearrangement uses TRBV5-6 and TRBJ1-2; D might be TRBD1 (5 bases). The CDR3 extends over 13 amino acids. In germline, CDR1 is SGHDT, CDR2 YYEEEE. Trimming pared 4 bases from V and 7 bases from J, leaving 14 bases between. CDR3 DNA sequence: TGTGCCAGCAGCCTGACAGAGTTTGGTGGCTACACCTTC. It codes for CASSLTEFGGYTF. Based on the CDR3 plus reference TRBV5-6 and TRBJ1-2, the full variable domain is DAGVTQSPTHLIKTRGQQVTLRCSPKSGHDTVSWYQQALGQGPQFIFQYYEEEERQRGNFPDRFSGHQFPNYSSELNVNALLLGDSALYLCASSLTEFGGYTFGSGTRLTVV.

The rearrangement uses TRBV7-3 and TRBJ2-1; 10 positions match TRBD2. CDR1 SGHTA and CDR2 FQGTGA come from the germline V gene. V gave up 2 bases and J gave up 5 bases; unmatched junction bases: 6. The CDR3 contains 16 residues. The CDR3 loop reads CASSLGIAGGHNEQFF. The DNA of the CDR3 is TGTGCCAGCAGCTTAGGTATAGCGGGGGGTCACAATGAGCAGTTCTTC.

V is TRBV4-3 and J is TRBJ1-1; D is possibly TRBD1 (5 bases). The V end was cut by 0 bases, the J end by 4 bases, with 12 bases between. The CDR3 has 15 residues. Germline CDR1 and CDR2: LGHNA and YSLEER. The CDR3, as DNA: TGCGCCAGCAGCCAAGACCAAGGGGTGAGCACTGAAGCTTTCTTT. It translates to CASSQDQGVSTEAFF.

This clone came up a few times. V usage is TRBV15 and J usage is TRBJ1-2; D might be TRBD1 (5 bases). The V gene's germline CDR1 is LNHNV and CDR2 YYDKDF (reference sequence). This CDR3 has 13 amino acids. V lost 3 bases and J lost 4, with 9 bases in between. This chain's CDR3 is CATSRQGPYGYTF. In DNA form, the CDR3 reads TGTGCCACCAGCAGGCAGGGCCCCTATGGCTACACCTTC.

The J gene is TRBJ2-1, the V gene TRBV7-2; 9 positions agree with TRBD2. Trimming cost V 6 bases and J 5 bases; bases outside gene matches: 8. Germline CDR1 SGHTA, CDR2 FQGNSA. CDR3 size: 15 residues. The CDR3 sequence is CASRIAGGTNNEQFF. For the CDR3, the DNA is TGTGCCAGCAGGATTGCGGGGGGGACTAACAATGAGCAGTTCTTC.

In its sample, this clone was seen a few times. This sequence joins TRBV7-2 and TRBJ1-3, with TRBD1 identical over 8 bases. The CDR3 runs to 16 residues. The germline V gene encodes CDR1 SGHTA and CDR2 FQGNSA. J lost 0 bases, V lost 2 bases, and 3 bases had no gene match. The CDR3 DNA sequence: TGTGCCAGCAGCTTAACGGACAGGGTCTCTGGAAACACCATATATTTT. It translates to CASSLTDRVSGNTIYF.